This T cell receptor beta chain emerged from a study of T cell repertoires in cytomegalovirus infection (dated by TCRdb to about 2019). Describing the broader study: Peptide stimulations targeted recently identified HLA-C-restricted CMV epitopes, whose presentation resists viral immunomodulation, together with well-studied HLA-B-restricted epitopes. Donor HLA type was relevant to the analysis, as public TCR beta signatures indicated carriage of CMV infection together with the matching HLA type. What the work shows at the level of the full study, not this receptor alone: The ex vivo response was dominated by HLA-C-restricted CMV-specific TCR beta clonotypes, and the single most frequent clonotype in two of eight donors was supplied by these HLA-C-restricted clonotypes. In both this cohort and an independent cohort of 350 to 400 donors, the cumulative frequency of public TCR beta family members distinguished carriers of CMV infection plus the relevant HLA type.

These reads were obtained on an Illumina HiSeq 1500. The public reads were quality trimmed at Q25 with fastp and then assembled into clones with MiXCR by TCRdb, keeping productive beta chains. Identical CDR3 protein sequences are pooled into one entry, listed with their most common genes and DNA. Counted in this sample were about 100,000 distinct CDR3 sequences; around 28% of them appeared once. Of the sample, roughly 70% falls within the top ten clones. Interpreted using the paper, the treatment or condition label stands for: in vitro stimulation with specific CMV peptide epitopes to enrich CMV-specific T cells. Concerning this clonotype: What antigen it recognizes has not been identified. No qualities accompany the bases; no much larger clone lies one base away.

The source is a human donor in good health (CMV status not recorded). Some clones in this sample may be carry-over from other donors' samples. The specimen was CD8+ T cells from cultured PBMCs, collected from culture after CMV antigen stimulation.

The DNA sequence is as follows: TGTGCCAGCAGCTTACTAGCGGGGGGACTTGGGGATACGCAGTATTTT. Translated, it gives CASSLLAGGLGDTQYF. This chain is built from TRBV7-8 and TRBJ2-3; 11 nucleotides in the junction match TRBD2. The germline V end is reduced by 2 bases and the J end by 6 bases; junction bases left unmatched: 7. The CDR3 goes from the cysteine to the phenylalanine over 16 residues. Only CDR3 DNA remains: 48 bases, in frame from the first base. CDR1 and CDR2 (SGHVS, FQNEAQ) derive from the germline V gene.